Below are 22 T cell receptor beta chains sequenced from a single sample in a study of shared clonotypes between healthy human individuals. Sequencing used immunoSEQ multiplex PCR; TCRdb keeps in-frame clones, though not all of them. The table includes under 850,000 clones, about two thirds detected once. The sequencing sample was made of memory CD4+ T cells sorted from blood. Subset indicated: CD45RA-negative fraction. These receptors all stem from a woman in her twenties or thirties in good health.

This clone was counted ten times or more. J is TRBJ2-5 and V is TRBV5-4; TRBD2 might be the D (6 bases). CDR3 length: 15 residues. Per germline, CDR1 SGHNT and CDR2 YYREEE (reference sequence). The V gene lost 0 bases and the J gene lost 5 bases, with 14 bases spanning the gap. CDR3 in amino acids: CASSLARRGEETQYF. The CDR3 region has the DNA TGTGCCAGCAGCTTGGCCCGGAGGGGAGAGGAGACCCAGTACTTC. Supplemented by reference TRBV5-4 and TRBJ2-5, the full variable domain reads ETGVTQSPTHLIKTRGQQVTLRCSSQSGHNTVSWYQQALGQGPQFIFQYYREEENGRGNFPPRFSGLQFPNYSSELNVNALELDDSALYLCASSLARRGEETQYFGPGTRLLVL.

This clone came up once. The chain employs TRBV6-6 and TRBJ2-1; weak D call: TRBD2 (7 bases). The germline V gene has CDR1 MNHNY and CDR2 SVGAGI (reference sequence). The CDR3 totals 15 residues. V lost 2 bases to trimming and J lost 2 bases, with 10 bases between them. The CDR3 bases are TGTGCCAGCAGTTACGGGGGGGCAACCTACAATGAGCAGTTCTTC. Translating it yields CASSYGGATYNEQFF.

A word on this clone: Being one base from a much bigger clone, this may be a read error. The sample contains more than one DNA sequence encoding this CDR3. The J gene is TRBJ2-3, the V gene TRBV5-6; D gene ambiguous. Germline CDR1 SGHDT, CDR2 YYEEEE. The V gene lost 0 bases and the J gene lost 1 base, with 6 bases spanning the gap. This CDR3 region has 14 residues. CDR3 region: CASSLGRGTDTQYF. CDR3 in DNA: TGTGCCAGCAGCTTGGGCCGGGGCACAGATACGCAGTATTTT.

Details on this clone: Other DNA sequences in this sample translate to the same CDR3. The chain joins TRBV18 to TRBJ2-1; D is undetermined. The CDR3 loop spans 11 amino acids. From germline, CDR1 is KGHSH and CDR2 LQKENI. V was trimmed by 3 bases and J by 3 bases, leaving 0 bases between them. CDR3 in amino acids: CASSPYNEQFF. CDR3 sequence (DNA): TGTGCCAGCTCACCCTACAATGAGCAGTTCTTC.

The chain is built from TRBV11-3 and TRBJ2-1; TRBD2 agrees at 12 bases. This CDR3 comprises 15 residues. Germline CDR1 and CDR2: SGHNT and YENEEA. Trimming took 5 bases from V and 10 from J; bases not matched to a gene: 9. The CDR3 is CASSQGLAGTPEQFF. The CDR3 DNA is TGTGCCAGCAGCCAGGGACTAGCGGGTACGCCGGAGCAGTTCTTC.

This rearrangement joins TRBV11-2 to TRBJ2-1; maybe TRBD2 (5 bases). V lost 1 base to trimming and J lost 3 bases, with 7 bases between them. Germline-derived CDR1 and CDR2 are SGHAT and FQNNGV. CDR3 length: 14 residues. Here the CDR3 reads CASSLASFYNEQFF. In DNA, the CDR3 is TGTGCCAGCAGCTTAGCTAGCTTCTACAATGAGCAGTTCTTC.

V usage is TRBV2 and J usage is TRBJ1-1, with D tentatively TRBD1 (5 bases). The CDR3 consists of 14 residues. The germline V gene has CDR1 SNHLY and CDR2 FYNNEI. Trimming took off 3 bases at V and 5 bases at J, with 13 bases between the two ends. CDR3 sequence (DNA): TGTGCCAGCAGTGAGGGGGGGTCGGTTACTGAAGCTTTCTTT. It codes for CASSEGGSVTEAFF.

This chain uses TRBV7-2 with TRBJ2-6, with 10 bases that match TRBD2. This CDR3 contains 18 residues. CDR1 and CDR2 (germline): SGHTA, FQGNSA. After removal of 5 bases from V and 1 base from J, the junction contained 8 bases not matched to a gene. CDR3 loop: CASSPIGTSVSGANVLTF. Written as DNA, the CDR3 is TGTGCCAGCAGCCCAATCGGGACTAGCGTTTCTGGGGCCAACGTCCTGACTTTC. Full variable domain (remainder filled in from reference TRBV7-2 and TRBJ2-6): GAGVSQSPSNKVTEKGKDVELRCDPISGHTALYWYRQSLGQGLEFLIYFQGNSAPDKSGLPSDRFSAERTGGSVSTLTIQRTQQEDSAVYLCASSPIGTSVSGANVLTFGAGSRLTVL.

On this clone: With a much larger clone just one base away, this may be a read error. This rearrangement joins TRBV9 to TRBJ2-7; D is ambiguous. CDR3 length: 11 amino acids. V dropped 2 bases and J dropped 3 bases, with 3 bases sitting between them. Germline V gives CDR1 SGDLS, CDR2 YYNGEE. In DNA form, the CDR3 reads TGTGCCAGCAGCGTCTACTACGAGCAGTACTTC. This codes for CASSVYYEQYF.

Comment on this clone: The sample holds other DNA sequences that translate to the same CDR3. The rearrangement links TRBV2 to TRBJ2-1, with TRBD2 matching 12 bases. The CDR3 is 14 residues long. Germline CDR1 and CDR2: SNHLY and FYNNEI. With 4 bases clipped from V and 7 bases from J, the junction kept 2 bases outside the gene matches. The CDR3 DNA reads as TGTGCCAGCAGTGGACTAGCGGGAGTGAATGAGCAGTTCTTC. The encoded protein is CASSGLAGVNEQFF.

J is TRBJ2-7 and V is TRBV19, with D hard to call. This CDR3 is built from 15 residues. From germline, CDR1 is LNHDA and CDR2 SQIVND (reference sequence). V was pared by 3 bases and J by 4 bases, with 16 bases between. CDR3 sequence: CASSITMVPTYEQYF. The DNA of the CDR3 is TGTGCCAGTAGTATTACTATGGTCCCGACATACGAGCAGTACTTC.

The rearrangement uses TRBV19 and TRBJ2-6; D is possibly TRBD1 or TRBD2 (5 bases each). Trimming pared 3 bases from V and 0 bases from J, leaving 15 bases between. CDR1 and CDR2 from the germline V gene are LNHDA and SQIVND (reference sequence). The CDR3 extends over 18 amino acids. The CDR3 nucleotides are TGTGCCAGTAGTATCCGGGACGCACCCTCCTCTGGGGCCAACGTCCTGACTTTC. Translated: CASSIRDAPSSGANVLTF.

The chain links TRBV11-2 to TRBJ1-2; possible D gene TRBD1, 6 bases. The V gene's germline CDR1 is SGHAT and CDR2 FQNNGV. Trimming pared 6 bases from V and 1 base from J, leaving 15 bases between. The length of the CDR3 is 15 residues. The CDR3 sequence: CASRKAGELNYGYTF. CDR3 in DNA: TGTGCCAGCAGAAAGGCAGGGGAACTTAACTATGGCTACACCTTC.

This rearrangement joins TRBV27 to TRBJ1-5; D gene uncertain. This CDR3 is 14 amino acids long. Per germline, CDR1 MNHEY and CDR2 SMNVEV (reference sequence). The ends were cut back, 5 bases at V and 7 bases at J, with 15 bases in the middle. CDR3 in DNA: TGTGCCAGCAGTCATGGTTTCCGGGGACAGCCCCAGCATTTT. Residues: CASSHGFRGQPQHF.

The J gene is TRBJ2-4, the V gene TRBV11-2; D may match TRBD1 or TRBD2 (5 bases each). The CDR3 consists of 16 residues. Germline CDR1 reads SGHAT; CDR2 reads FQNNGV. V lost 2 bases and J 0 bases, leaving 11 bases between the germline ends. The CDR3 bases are TGTGCCAGCAGCTTAACCGTAGGGACAGCCAAAAACATTCAGTACTTC. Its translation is CASSLTVGTAKNIQYF. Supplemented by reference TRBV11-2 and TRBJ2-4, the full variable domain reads EAGVAQSPRYKIIEKRQSVAFWCNPISGHATLYWYQQILGQGPKLLIQFQNNGVVDDSQLPKDRFSAERLKGVDSTLKIQPAKLEDSAVYLCASSLTVGTAKNIQYFGAGTRLSVL.

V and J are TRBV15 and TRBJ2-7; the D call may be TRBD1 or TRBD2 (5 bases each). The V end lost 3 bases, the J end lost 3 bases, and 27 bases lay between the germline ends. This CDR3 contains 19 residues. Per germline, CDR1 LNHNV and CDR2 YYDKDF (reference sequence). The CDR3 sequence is CATSSHGTSTILLHYEQYF. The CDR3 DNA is TGTGCCACCAGCAGCCACGGGACGTCGACCATTCTTCTACACTACGAGCAGTACTTC. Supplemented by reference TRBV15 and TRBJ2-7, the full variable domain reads DAMVIQNPRYQVTQFGKPVTLSCSQTLNHNVMYWYQQKSSQAPKLLFHYYDKDFNNEADTPDNFQSRRPNTSFCFLDIRSPGLGDTAMYLCATSSHGTSTILLHYEQYFGPGTRLTVT.

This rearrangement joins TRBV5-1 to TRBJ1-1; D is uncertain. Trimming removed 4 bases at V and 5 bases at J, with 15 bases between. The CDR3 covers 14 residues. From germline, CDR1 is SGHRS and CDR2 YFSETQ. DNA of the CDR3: TGCGCCAGCAGCCTCAACGCGGAGATAACTGAAGCTTTCTTT. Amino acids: CASSLNAEITEAFF. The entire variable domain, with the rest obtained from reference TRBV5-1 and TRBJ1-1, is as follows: KAGVTQTPRYLIKTRGQQVTLSCSPISGHRSVSWYQQTPGQGLQFLFEYFSETQRNKGNFPGRFSGRQFSNSRSEMNVSTLELGDSALYLCASSLNAEITEAFFGQGTRLTVV.

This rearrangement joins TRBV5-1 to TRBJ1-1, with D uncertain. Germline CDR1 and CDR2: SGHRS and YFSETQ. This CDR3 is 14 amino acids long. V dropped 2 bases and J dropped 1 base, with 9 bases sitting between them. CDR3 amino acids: CASSFGEPNTEAFF. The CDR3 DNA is TGCGCCAGCAGCTTTGGAGAACCGAACACTGAAGCTTTCTTT. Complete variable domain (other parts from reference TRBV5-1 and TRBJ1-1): KAGVTQTPRYLIKTRGQQVTLSCSPISGHRSVSWYQQTPGQGLQFLFEYFSETQRNKGNFPGRFSGRQFSNSRSEMNVSTLELGDSALYLCASSFGEPNTEAFFGQGTRLTVV.

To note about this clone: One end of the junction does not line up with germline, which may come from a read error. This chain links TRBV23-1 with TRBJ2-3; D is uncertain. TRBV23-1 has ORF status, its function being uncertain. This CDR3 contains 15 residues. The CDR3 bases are TGCGCCAGTAGTCATTTCCGGGTTGGCACAGATACGCAGTATTTT. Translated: CASSHFRVGTDTQYF.

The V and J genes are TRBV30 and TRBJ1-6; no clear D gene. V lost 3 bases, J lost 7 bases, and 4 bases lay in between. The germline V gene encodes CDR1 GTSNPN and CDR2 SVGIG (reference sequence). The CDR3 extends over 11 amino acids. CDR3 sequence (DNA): TGTGCCTGGAGGATGAATTCACCCCTCCACTTT. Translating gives CAWRMNSPLHF.

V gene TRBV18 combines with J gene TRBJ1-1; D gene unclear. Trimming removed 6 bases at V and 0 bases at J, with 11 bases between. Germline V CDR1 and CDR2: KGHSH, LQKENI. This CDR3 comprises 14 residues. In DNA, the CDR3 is TGTGCCAGCTCCCCGAGCTATATGAACACTGAAGCTTTCTTT. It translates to CASSPSYMNTEAFF.

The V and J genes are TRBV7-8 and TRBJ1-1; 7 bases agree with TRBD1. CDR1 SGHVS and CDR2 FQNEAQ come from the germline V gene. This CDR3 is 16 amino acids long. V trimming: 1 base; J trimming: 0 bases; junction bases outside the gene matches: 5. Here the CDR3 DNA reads TGTGCCAGCAGCTTAGGACGACAGGGACTGAACACTGAAGCTTTCTTT. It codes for CASSLGRQGLNTEAFF.